This T cell receptor beta chain was sequenced during a study of Ad26.COV2.S vaccination and SARS-CoV-2 variants. As for the study in general: Donor joined the COV1001 Ad26.COV2.S trial arm. Once or twice, 56 days apart, Ad26.COV2.S was delivered intramuscularly.

From germline, CDR1 is ENHRY and CDR2 SYGVKD. Trimming removed 2 bases at V and 8 bases at J, with 15 bases between. The CDR3 covers 14 residues. With regard to this clone: The antigen remains undetermined.

Indicated treatment: roughly 20 received Ad26.COV2.S at low or high dose, single or two shots; 5 received placebo; per-sample allocation not given. Specimen acquisition occurred on day 63 following the initial vaccine or placebo injection. The study used a vaccine consisting of an Ad26 vector that expressed Wuhan-strain SARS-CoV-2 spike. Some clones are missing from TCRdb's copy, which holds only in-frame ones; the method was immunoSEQ multiplex PCR. Of about 350,000 clones in the sample, approximately 81% were seen once. The study's findings and limits: In TCR breadth and depth analyses, total T cell responses may have been underestimated.

J is TRBJ1-2 and V is TRBV10-3; D might be TRBD1 (5 bases). The specimen was peripheral blood, collected in a trial of Ad26.COV2.S vaccine versus placebo. The TCR was taken from a person aged 18 to 65 who received the Ad26.COV2.S COVID-19 vaccine or a placebo. In nucleotides, the CDR3 is TGTGCCATCAGTGAGAGAGAGGGGATGGGGGGCTACACCTTC. Translating it yields CAISEREGMGGYTF.